This T cell receptor (beta chain) appears in the sequencing data of a study of cytomegalovirus exposure and HLA in healthy donors. Details on this clone: Its matching antigen is unknown.

Whole-study results and caveats: The study labeled 150 to 200 TCR beta chains cytomegalovirus-associated. Donors were assumed by presence/absence analyses to have roughly uniform sequencing depth. It was confirmed in vitro that three of the CMV-associated chains were specific for CMV antigens. Most TCR beta V segments were productive about 87% or about 30% of the time in an earlier analysis.

The CDR3 covers 16 residues. CDR1 MGHDK and CDR2 SYGVNS come from the germline V gene. Germline trimming cut 2 bases from V and 5 bases from J; bases unmatched to any gene: 9. PCR primers comprised 60 Vbeta and 13 Jbeta primers. Sequencing was performed with immunoSEQ multiplex PCR; in TCRdb, only in-frame clones are kept and a portion is missing. The sample yields 110,000 to 150,000 clones, 65% to 85% seen once. This receptor was taken from a woman aged 40 to 50 in good health and CMV-seropositive. The sequencing sample was made of PBMCs. The chain uses TRBV25-1 and TRBJ2-3, with 8 nucleotides matching TRBD1. CDR3 nucleotides: TGTGCCAGCAGTGAACGGAGGACAGGGTCACAAGATACGCAGTATTTT. Its translation is CASSERRTGSQDTQYF.